Below are 9 T cell receptor beta chains sequenced from a single sample in a study of cytomegalovirus exposure and HLA in healthy donors. The PCR contained 60 Vbeta and 13 Jbeta primers. The method was immunoSEQ multiplex PCR; TCRdb's version includes in-frame clones alone and lacks a portion of them. The sample has about 160,000 clones, roughly 80% seen once. What was sequenced was PBMCs. The receptors shown here come from a man aged 25-45 years in good health and CMV-seropositive.

V gene TRBV19 combines with J gene TRBJ1-6; 9 nucleotides align to TRBD1. In germline, CDR1 is LNHDA, CDR2 SQIVND (reference sequence). The CDR3 is 15 amino acids. V trimming: 2 bases; J trimming: 7 bases; junction bases outside the gene matches: 3. CDR3 DNA: TGTGCCAGTAGTATACTCGGACAGGGGAATTCACCCCTCCACTTT. It is translated as CASSILGQGNSPLHF.

This chain joins TRBV2 and TRBJ2-7; possible D gene TRBD2, 6 bases. The germline CDR1 and CDR2 sequences are SNHLY and FYNNEI. The V and J ends lost 5 bases and 1 base respectively, with 12 bases between them. The CDR3 length is 14 residues. The CDR3 loop reads CASSLGGPSYEQYF. The CDR3 DNA follows: TGTGCCAGCAGTTTGGGGGGACCTTCCTACGAGCAGTACTTC.

The chain recombines TRBV7-9 with TRBJ2-7; TRBD1 matches 7 bases. The CDR3 runs to 17 residues. CDR1 is SEHNR, CDR2 FQNEAQ, per germline (reference sequence). With V trimmed by 1 base and J by 0 bases, 9 bases remained unmatched. The CDR3 DNA reads as TGTGCCAGCAGCTTAGATAGCCGGACAGGAAACTCCTACGAGCAGTACTTC. Residues: CASSLDSRTGNSYEQYF.

This clone was recorded a few times. The rearrangement links TRBV6-5 to TRBJ2-2; 8 nucleotides align to TRBD1. With 6 bases clipped from V and 5 bases from J, the junction kept 5 bases outside the gene matches. This CDR3 has 14 residues. Germline values: CDR1 MNHEY, CDR2 SVGAGI. The CDR3, as DNA: TGTGCCAGCAGGCGGGACAGGAGTACCGGGGAGCTGTTTTTT. Its protein is CASRRDRSTGELFF.

Of note for this clone: A read error may account for a junction end that differs from germline. This chain uses TRBV27 with TRBJ2-7, with 9 nucleotides matching TRBD1. CDR1 MNHEY and CDR2 SMNVEV come from the germline V gene (reference sequence). The CDR3 is 14 residues long. CDR3 amino acids: CASSWDRVSFEQYF. In nucleotides, the CDR3 is TGTGCCAGCAGTTGGGACAGGGTATCCTTCGAGCAGTACTTC.

The chain joins TRBV9 to TRBJ2-5; TRBD2 is a possible D gene (5 bases). The germline gives CDR1 SGDLS, CDR2 YYNGEE. V was cut by 0 bases and J by 4 bases, with 16 bases left in between. The CDR3 spans 16 residues. The CDR3 region is CASSVEGPSGGETQYF. CDR3 DNA: TGTGCCAGCAGCGTAGAAGGACCCTCAGGAGGAGAGACCCAGTACTTC.

Written as DNA, the CDR3 is TGTGCCAGCAGGAAGGGACAGGGAGGGGAAAAACTGTTTTTT. It translates to CASRKGQGGEKLFF. This chain links TRBV6-1 with TRBJ1-4; 9 nucleotides align to TRBD1. The CDR3 covers 14 residues. J was trimmed by 8 bases and V by 6 bases; bases with no gene match: 7. Per germline, CDR1 MNHNS and CDR2 SASEGT.

The chain has TRBV25-1 and TRBJ2-6; TRBD2 matches 10 bases. Per germline, CDR1 MGHDK and CDR2 SYGVNS. The junction had 14 bases not matched to a gene; V was cut back by 8 bases and J by 4 bases. The CDR3 sequence is 18 residues long. CDR3 amino acids: CASLASSGGLWGANVLTF. The CDR3 DNA is TGTGCCAGCCTGGCCTCTAGCGGGGGTCTCTGGGGGGCCAACGTCCTGACTTTC.

This clone was seen only a few times. This chain joins TRBV23-1 and TRBJ2-7; 12 nucleotides align to TRBD1. TRBV23-1 is an ORF for which the function is uncertain. The CDR3 runs to 16 residues. The trim removed 4 bases at V and 2 bases at J, leaving 6 bases unmatched. CDR3 in amino acids: CASSRRDRGLTYEQYF. The CDR3 DNA reads as TGCGCCAGCAGTCGCCGGGACAGGGGGCTAACCTACGAGCAGTACTTC.